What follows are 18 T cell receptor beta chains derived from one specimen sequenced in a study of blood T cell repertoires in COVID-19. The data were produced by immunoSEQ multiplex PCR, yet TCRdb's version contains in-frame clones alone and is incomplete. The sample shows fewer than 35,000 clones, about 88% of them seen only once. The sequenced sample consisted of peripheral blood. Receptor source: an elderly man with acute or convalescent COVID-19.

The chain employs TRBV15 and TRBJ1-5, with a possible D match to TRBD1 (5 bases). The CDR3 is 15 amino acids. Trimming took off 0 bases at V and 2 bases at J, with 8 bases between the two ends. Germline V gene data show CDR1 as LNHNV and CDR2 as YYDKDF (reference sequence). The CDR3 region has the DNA TGTGCCACCAGCAGAGATCTAGGGGGCAATCAGCCCCAGCATTTT. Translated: CATSRDLGGNQPQHF.

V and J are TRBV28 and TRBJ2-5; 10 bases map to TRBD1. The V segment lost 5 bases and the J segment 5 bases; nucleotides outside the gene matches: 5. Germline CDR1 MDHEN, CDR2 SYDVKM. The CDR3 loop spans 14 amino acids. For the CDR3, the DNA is TGTGCCAGCAGTACCGGGACAGGGGTCGAGACCCAGTACTTC. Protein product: CASSTGTGVETQYF.

CDR3 in DNA: TGTGCCAGCAGCTCGGGACAGGGGAACACCGGGGAGCTGTTTTTT. It yields the protein CASSSGQGNTGELFF. This chain connects TRBV5-5 to TRBJ2-2; 9 bases are a match to TRBD1. V trimming: 3 bases; J trimming: 1 base; junction bases outside the gene matches: 1. CDR3 length: 15 residues. Germline V gene lookup returns CDR1 SGHKS and CDR2 YYEKEE (reference sequence). The complete variable domain, with remaining parts taken from reference TRBV5-5 and TRBJ2-2, reads DAGVTQSPTHLIKTRGQQVTLRCSPISGHKSVSWYQQVLGQGPQFIFQYYEKEERGRGNFPDRFSARQFPNYSSELNVNALLLGDSALYLCASSSGQGNTGELFFGEGSRLTVL.

The CDR3 protein is CASSLDGGTTNVLTF. CDR3 bases: TGTGCCAGCAGCTTAGACGGGGGGACCACTAACGTCCTGACTTTC. This sequence joins TRBV7-2 and TRBJ2-6; TRBD2 agrees at 7 bases. CDR1 SGHTA and CDR2 FQGNSA come from the germline V gene. The V and J ends lost 1 base and 10 bases, in that order; junction bases with no gene match: 7. The CDR3 runs 15 residues.

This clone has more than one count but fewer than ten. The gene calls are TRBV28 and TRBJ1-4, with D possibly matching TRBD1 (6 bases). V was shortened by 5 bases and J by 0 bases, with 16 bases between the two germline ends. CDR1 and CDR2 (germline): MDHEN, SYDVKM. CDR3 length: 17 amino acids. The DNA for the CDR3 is TGTGCCAGCAGTCCAGGGACATCAGTTGCAACTAATGAAAAACTGTTTTTT. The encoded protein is CASSPGTSVATNEKLFF.

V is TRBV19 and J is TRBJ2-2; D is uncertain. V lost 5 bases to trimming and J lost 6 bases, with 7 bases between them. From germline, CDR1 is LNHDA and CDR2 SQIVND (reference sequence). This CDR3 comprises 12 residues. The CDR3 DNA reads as TGTGCCAGTAGTCTCTCGTCCGGGGAGCTGTTTTTT. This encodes CASSLSSGELFF.

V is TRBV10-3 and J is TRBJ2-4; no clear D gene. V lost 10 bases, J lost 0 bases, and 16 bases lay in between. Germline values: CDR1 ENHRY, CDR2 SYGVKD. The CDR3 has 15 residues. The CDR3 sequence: CATLPLALAKNIQYF. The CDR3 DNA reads TGTGCCACCCTCCCCCTGGCTTTAGCCAAAAACATTCAGTACTTC.

CDR3 coding DNA: TGTGCCAGCAGCTTGGGACTAGGGGCTAGCACAGATACGCAGTATTTT. The encoded protein is CASSLGLGASTDTQYF. This chain joins TRBV5-4 and TRBJ2-3, with a weak D call TRBD2 (6 bases). V gave up 0 bases and J gave up 0 bases, with 11 bases separating them. Per germline, CDR1 SGHNT and CDR2 YYREEE (reference sequence). The length of the CDR3 is 16 residues.

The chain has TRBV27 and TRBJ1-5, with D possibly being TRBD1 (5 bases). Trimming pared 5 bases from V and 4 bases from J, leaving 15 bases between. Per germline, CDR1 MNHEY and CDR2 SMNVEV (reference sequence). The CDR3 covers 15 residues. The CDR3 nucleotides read TGTGCCAGCAGTCCCCAGGAGGGGCCGAATCAGCCCCAGCATTTT. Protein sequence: CASSPQEGPNQPQHF.

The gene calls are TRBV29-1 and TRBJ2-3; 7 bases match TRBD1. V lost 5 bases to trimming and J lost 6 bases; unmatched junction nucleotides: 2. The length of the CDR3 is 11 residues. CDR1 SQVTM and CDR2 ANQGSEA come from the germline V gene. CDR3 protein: CSVRTGDTQYF. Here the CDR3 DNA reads TGCAGCGTTAGGACAGGCGATACGCAGTATTTT.

The CDR3 DNA reads as TGTGCCAGCAGCTCGGGACAGGGGATACGCGAGCAGTACTTC. Translated: CASSSGQGIREQYF. This rearrangement joins TRBV7-9 to TRBJ2-7; 10 bases agree with TRBD1. Germline trimming cut 4 bases from V and 6 bases from J; bases unmatched to any gene: 6. The CDR3 contains 14 residues. Germline CDR1 SEHNR, CDR2 FQNEAQ (reference sequence).

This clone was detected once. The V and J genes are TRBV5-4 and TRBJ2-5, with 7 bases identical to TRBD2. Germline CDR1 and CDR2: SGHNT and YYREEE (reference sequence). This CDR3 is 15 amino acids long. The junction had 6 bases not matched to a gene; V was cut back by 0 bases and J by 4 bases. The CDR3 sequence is CASSLVGLGGETQYF. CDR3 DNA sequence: TGTGCCAGCAGCTTGGTAGGACTAGGAGGAGAGACCCAGTACTTC.

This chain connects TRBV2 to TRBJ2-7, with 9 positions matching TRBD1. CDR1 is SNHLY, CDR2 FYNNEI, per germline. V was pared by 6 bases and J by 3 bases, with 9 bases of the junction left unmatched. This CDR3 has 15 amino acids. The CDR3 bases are TGTGCCAGCAGCTACGACAGGGGGATCAGCTACGAGCAGTACTTC. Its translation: CASSYDRGISYEQYF.

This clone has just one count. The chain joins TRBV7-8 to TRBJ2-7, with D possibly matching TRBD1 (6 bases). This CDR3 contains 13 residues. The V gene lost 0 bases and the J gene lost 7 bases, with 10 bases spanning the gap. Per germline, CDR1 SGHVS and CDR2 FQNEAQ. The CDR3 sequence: CASSLAGAGEQYF. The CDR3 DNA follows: TGTGCCAGCAGCTTAGCGGGGGCCGGGGAGCAGTACTTC. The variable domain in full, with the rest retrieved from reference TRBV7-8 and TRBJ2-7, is GAGVSQSPRYKVAKRGQDVALRCDPISGHVSLFWYQQALGQGPEFLTYFQNEAQLDKSGLPSDRFFAERPEGSVSTLKIQRTQQEDSAVYLCASSLAGAGEQYFGPGTRLTVT.

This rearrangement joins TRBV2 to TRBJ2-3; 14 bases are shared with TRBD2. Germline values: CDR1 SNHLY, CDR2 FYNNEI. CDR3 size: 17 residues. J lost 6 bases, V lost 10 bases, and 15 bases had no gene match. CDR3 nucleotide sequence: TGTGCCATGGGACTAGCGGGAGAGAGAGGGGGTGCGGATACGCAGTATTTT. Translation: CAMGLAGERGGADTQYF.

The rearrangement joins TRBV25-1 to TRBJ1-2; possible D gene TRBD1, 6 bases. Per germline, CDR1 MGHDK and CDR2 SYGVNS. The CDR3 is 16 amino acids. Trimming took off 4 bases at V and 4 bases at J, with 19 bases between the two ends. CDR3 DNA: TGTGCCAGCAGTGGTGCCACCAGGGGAAGGGTCTATGGCTACACCTTC. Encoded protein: CASSGATRGRVYGYTF.

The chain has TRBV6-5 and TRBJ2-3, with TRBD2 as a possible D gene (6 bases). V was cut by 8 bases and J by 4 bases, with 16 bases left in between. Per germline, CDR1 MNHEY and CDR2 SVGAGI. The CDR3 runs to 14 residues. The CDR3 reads CASGAGSTPDTQYF. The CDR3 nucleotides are TGTGCCAGCGGGGCGGGATCGACCCCAGATACGCAGTATTTT.

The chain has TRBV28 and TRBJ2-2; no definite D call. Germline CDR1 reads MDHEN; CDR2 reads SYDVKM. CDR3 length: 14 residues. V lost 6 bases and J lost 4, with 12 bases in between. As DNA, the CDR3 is TGTGCCAGCAGCCCCTACCACGGCACCGGGGAGCTGTTTTTT. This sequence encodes CASSPYHGTGELFF.